Presented here are 28 T cell receptor beta chains from one specimen sequenced in a study of T cell responses to AZD1222 COVID-19 vaccine. Repertoires were generated with immunoSEQ multiplex PCR, while TCRdb's copy carries only in-frame clones and drops some. The table has 80,000 to 95,000 clones, approximately 89% seen once; the top ten hold over 2.5%. The sample here was peripheral blood, taken on day 0 of MenACWY control vaccination. All receptors come from an adult in good health.

The gene calls are TRBV5-6 and TRBJ2-7, with D maybe TRBD1 (6 bases). The germline CDR1 and CDR2 sequences are SGHDT and YYEEEE. CDR3 size: 14 residues. Trimming took 2 bases from V and 1 from J, leaving 10 bases between them. DNA for the CDR3: TGTGCCAGCAGCTTACAGGGCCTGTCCTACGAGCAGTACTTC. This codes for CASSLQGLSYEQYF.

V is TRBV10-2 and J is TRBJ2-7; 8 bases match TRBD1. The CDR3 has 13 residues. Germline loops: CDR1 WSHSY, CDR2 SAAADI. The J segment lost 2 bases and the V segment lost 6 bases, leaving 3 bases of the junction unmatched. CDR3 bases: TGCGCCAGCAGGGAACAGGGGGCCTACGAGCAGTACTTC. This sequence encodes CASREQGAYEQYF.

Of note for this clone: Germline is not matched at one junction end, which may reflect a read error. The V and J genes are TRBV6-2 or TRBV6-3 and TRBJ2-5, with TRBD2 matching 15 bases. CDR1 is MNHEY and CDR2 is SVGEGT in the germline V gene. This CDR3 region has 17 residues. CDR3 coding DNA: TGTGCCAGCAGTTACGGGACTAGCGGGGGGTACCAAGAGACTCAGTACTTC. It is translated as CASSYGTSGGYQETQYF.

The chain uses TRBV19 and TRBJ2-7; TRBD1 agrees at 11 bases. J was trimmed by 5 bases and V by 4 bases; bases with no gene match: 4. Germline CDR1 and CDR2: LNHDA and SQIVND (reference sequence). CDR3 size: 14 residues. The CDR3 DNA sequence: TGTGCCAGTAGTAGCTGGGACAGGGGGAACGAGCAGTACTTC. Translated: CASSSWDRGNEQYF. The entire variable domain, with the rest obtained from reference TRBV19 and TRBJ2-7, is as follows: DGGITQSPKYLFRKEGQNVTLSCEQNLNHDAMYWYRQDPGQGLRLIYYSQIVNDFQKGDIAEGYSVSREKKESFPLTVTSAQKNPTAFYLCASSSWDRGNEQYFGPGTRLTVT.

The CDR3 here is CASRQGWAYSNQPQHF. The CDR3 nucleotides are TGTGCCAGCCGACAGGGGTGGGCGTATAGCAATCAGCCCCAGCATTTT. V gene TRBV2 combines with J gene TRBJ1-5, with TRBD1 matching over 8 bases. The length of the CDR3 is 16 residues. V dropped 8 bases and J dropped 0; count of bases not matched to a gene: 9. The germline V gene encodes CDR1 SNHLY and CDR2 FYNNEI.

The CDR3 coding sequence is TGTGCCAGCTCACCATCCCGAGATGAAGCTTTCTTT. This translates into CASSPSRDEAFF. The chain uses TRBV18 and TRBJ1-1; D unclear. Germline assignment: CDR1 KGHSH and CDR2 LQKENI. This CDR3 comprises 12 residues. V lost 2 bases, J lost 7 bases, and 8 bases lay in between.

V gene TRBV7-2 combines with J gene TRBJ1-4; possibly TRBD1 for D (6 bases). The germline V and J ends were trimmed by 1 base and 7 bases, with 13 bases remaining between them. Per germline, CDR1 SGHTA and CDR2 FQGNSA. This CDR3 spans 15 amino acids. The CDR3 coding sequence is TGTGCCAGCAGCTTAGAGGGGACATCGAGTGAAAAACTGTTTTTT. Amino acids: CASSLEGTSSEKLFF.

This chain joins TRBV6-5 and TRBJ1-1, with 7 bases identical to TRBD1. The V gene end was trimmed by 4 bases and the J gene end by 3 bases; junction bases not matched to a gene: 2. CDR1 is MNHEY and CDR2 is SVGAGI in the germline V gene. This CDR3 is 13 amino acids long. For the CDR3, the DNA is TGTGCCAGCAGTTCCGACAGGGACACTGAAGCTTTCTTT. Its translation: CASSSDRDTEAFF.

This clone appeared a few times. The rearrangement uses TRBV27 and TRBJ2-3, with D unclear. The V gene lost 5 bases and the J gene lost 1 base, with 13 bases spanning the gap. The CDR3 has 15 residues. The germline CDR1 and CDR2 sequences are MNHEY and SMNVEV (reference sequence). The CDR3 region is CASSTLLRGTDTQYF. CDR3 bases: TGTGCCAGCAGTACACTCCTTAGGGGCACAGATACGCAGTATTTT.

The J gene is TRBJ2-7, the V gene TRBV6-2 or TRBV6-3; D uncertain. This CDR3 has 13 amino acids. In germline, CDR1 is MNHEY, CDR2 SVGEGT. Trimming shortened V by 2 bases and J by 2 bases, and 7 bases separated the two germline ends. CDR3 coding DNA: TGTGCCAGCAGTTACGGCAGAACCTACGAGCAGTACTTC. It codes for CASSYGRTYEQYF.

V and J are TRBV11-2 and TRBJ2-3; D gene unclear. This CDR3 spans 15 amino acids. Germline values: CDR1 SGHAT, CDR2 FQNNGV. Trimming took off 1 base at V and 4 bases at J, with 12 bases between the two ends. The CDR3 bases are TGTGCCAGCAGCTTAGCCGGGCCCAGCCCAGATACGCAGTATTTT. Translated, it gives CASSLAGPSPDTQYF.

The chain uses TRBV11-2 and TRBJ2-3; 11 bases line up with TRBD2. This CDR3 contains 15 residues. The germline CDR1 and CDR2 sequences are SGHAT and FQNNGV. Germline trimming cut 5 bases from V and 4 bases from J; bases unmatched to any gene: 5. This chain's CDR3 is CASSPLAGGADTQYF. In DNA form, the CDR3 reads TGTGCCAGCAGCCCCCTAGCGGGGGGAGCAGATACGCAGTATTTT.

CDR3 coding DNA: TGTGCCAGCAGTTTCGGGGGGCTCTACAATGAGCAGTTCTTC. Translated, it gives CASSFGGLYNEQFF. The chain joins TRBV27 to TRBJ2-1, with D possibly TRBD2 on 7 matching bases. Trimming left V 3 bases short and J 3 bases short, with 9 bases between. In germline, CDR1 is MNHEY, CDR2 SMNVEV (reference sequence). This CDR3 has 14 residues.

The chain combines TRBV5-1 with TRBJ1-6, with D possibly being TRBD1 (5 bases). Germline V gene sequence: CDR1 SGHRS, CDR2 YFSETQ. Trimming cost V 2 bases and J 14 bases, with 20 bases left between them. The CDR3 runs 15 residues. The CDR3 spells CASSFGAGVPKALHF. For the CDR3, the DNA is TGCGCCAGCAGCTTTGGGGCGGGGGTGCCTAAGGCCCTCCACTTT.

The chain joins TRBV11-2 to TRBJ2-1; 7 bases agree with TRBD1. Losses at the gene ends were 4 bases for V and 0 bases for J; bases not matched to a gene: 9. The CDR3 spans 17 residues. Germline V gene lookup returns CDR1 SGHAT and CDR2 FQNNGV. The CDR3 DNA follows: TGTGCCAGCAGCTACTCATTAAACAGGGGCTCCTACAATGAGCAGTTCTTC. Translation gives CASSYSLNRGSYNEQFF.

The chain joins TRBV7-2 to TRBJ2-1, with 14 nucleotides matching TRBD2. The germline V gene encodes CDR1 SGHTA and CDR2 FQGNSA. CDR3 length: 16 residues. The V segment lost 1 base and the J segment 12 bases; nucleotides outside the gene matches: 8. CDR3 protein: CASSLERLAGGQRQFF. CDR3 bases: TGTGCCAGCAGCTTAGAACGACTAGCGGGGGGGCAAAGGCAGTTCTTC.

This sequence joins TRBV30 and TRBJ2-7; 8 bases agree with TRBD1. The CDR3 consists of 14 residues. The trim removed 1 base at V and 4 bases at J, leaving 6 bases unmatched. Germline CDR1 reads GTSNPN; CDR2 reads SVGIG (reference sequence). CDR3 sequence: CAWSEGTGLYEQYF. The CDR3 DNA follows: TGTGCCTGGAGTGAAGGGACAGGCCTTTACGAGCAGTACTTC. Full variable domain (remainder filled in from reference TRBV30 and TRBJ2-7): SQTIHQWPATLVQPVGSPLSLECTVEGTSNPNLYWYRQAAGRGLQLLFYSVGIGQISSEVPQNLSASRPQDRQFILSSKKLLLSDSGFYLCAWSEGTGLYEQYFGPGTRLTVT.

V usage is TRBV28 and J usage is TRBJ1-3; the D gene is possibly TRBD1 (5 bases). Germline-derived CDR1 and CDR2 are MDHEN and SYDVKM. Trimming removed 3 bases from V and 2 bases from J, with 11 bases in between. CDR3 size: 15 residues. CDR3 residues: CASSFFREAGNTIYF. DNA for the CDR3: TGTGCCAGCAGTTTTTTCAGGGAGGCTGGAAACACCATATATTTT.

The rearrangement uses TRBV12-3 or TRBV12-4 and TRBJ1-5, with unresolved D. The CDR3 runs 13 residues. The V gene lost 6 bases and the J gene lost 3 bases, with 9 bases spanning the gap. Here the CDR3 DNA reads TGTGCCAGCAGCCTCACTGACAATCAGCCCCAGCATTTT. Amino acid sequence: CASSLTDNQPQHF.

The chain recombines TRBV25-1 with TRBJ2-7; D may be TRBD1 or TRBD2 (5 bases each). CDR1 and CDR2 from the germline V gene are MGHDK and SYGVNS. V lost 4 bases and J lost 5, with 12 bases in between. CDR3 length: 13 amino acids. CDR3 amino acids: CASSVQGVHEQYF. Here the CDR3 DNA reads TGTGCCAGCAGTGTTCAGGGAGTACACGAGCAGTACTTC.

This chain links TRBV9 with TRBJ1-2, with D unresolved. V lost 0 bases to trimming and J lost 4 bases, with 13 bases between them. Germline CDR1 SGDLS, CDR2 YYNGEE. The CDR3 totals 15 residues. The CDR3 DNA follows: TGTGCCAGCAGCGTAGACCCCTCAGACACCTATGGCTACACCTTC. This translates into CASSVDPSDTYGYTF.

The rearrangement uses TRBV3-1 (or the pseudogene TRBV3-2) and TRBJ1-4; D ambiguous. Germline V gives CDR1 LGHDT, CDR2 YNNKEL (reference sequence). CDR3 length equals 16 residues. V was pared by 4 bases and J by 6 bases, with 18 bases between. For the CDR3, the DNA is TGTGCCAGCAGCCCTCCCTTCGGAAATCGGGATGAAAAACTGTTTTTT. This gives the protein CASSPPFGNRDEKLFF.

The chain joins TRBV6-2 or TRBV6-3 to TRBJ1-4, with TRBD1 matching 7 bases. The ends lost 4 bases at V and 6 bases at J; junction bases unmatched: 14. This CDR3 has 17 residues. Germline lookup yields CDR1 MNHEY and CDR2 SVGEGT. CDR3 sequence: CASSSNTPTGLDEKLFF. The CDR3 bases are TGTGCCAGCAGTTCGAACACGCCGACAGGGCTGGATGAAAAACTGTTTTTT.

This chain links TRBV19 with TRBJ1-1; D may be TRBD1 (5 bases). The germline CDR1 and CDR2 sequences are LNHDA and SQIVND (reference sequence). V was pared by 7 bases and J by 4 bases, with 22 bases between. The CDR3 has 16 amino acids. CDR3 protein: CASIRPARGESTEAFF. The CDR3 DNA sequence: TGTGCCAGTATCCGACCCGCGCGAGGGGAGAGCACTGAAGCTTTCTTT.

The CDR3 reads CAWTMDQSYEQYF. DNA of the CDR3: TGTGCCTGGACTATGGACCAGAGCTACGAGCAGTACTTC. V and J are TRBV30 and TRBJ2-7; D is uncertain. The CDR3 runs 13 residues. Germline loops: CDR1 GTSNPN, CDR2 SVGIG (reference sequence). Between the trimmed V and J ends, which lost 4 bases and 3 bases, there was a span of 13 bases.

The J gene is TRBJ1-1, the V gene TRBV30, with D unclear. The ends were cut back, 4 bases at V and 0 bases at J, with 9 bases in the middle. The CDR3 is made up of 13 amino acids. CDR1 and CDR2 (germline): GTSNPN, SVGIG (reference sequence). CDR3 loop: CAWKGYMNTEAFF. The CDR3 DNA reads as TGTGCCTGGAAGGGTTACATGAACACTGAAGCTTTCTTT.

The chain employs TRBV19 and TRBJ2-7; D may be TRBD2 (6 bases). The ends were cut back, 11 bases at V and 5 bases at J, with 19 bases in the middle. CDR3 length equals 13 residues. Germline CDR1 and CDR2: LNHDA and SQIVND (reference sequence). The CDR3 nucleotides read TGTGCCGCACCTCCGTGGGGGGTCCACGAGCAGTACTTC. This gives the protein CAAPPWGVHEQYF.

This clone was picked up one time. The chain recombines TRBV5-4 with TRBJ1-2; the D is unclear. CDR3 length: 14 residues. V lost 0 bases, J lost 7 bases, and 13 bases lay in between. Looked up from germline, CDR1 is SGHNT and CDR2 is YYREEE (reference sequence). The chain's CDR3 is CASSLDGKIPGYTF. In DNA form, the CDR3 reads TGTGCCAGCAGCTTGGATGGGAAAATTCCTGGCTACACCTTC.